These T cell receptor beta chains were read from a single sample in a study of blood T cell repertoires in COVID-19. Some clones are missing from TCRdb's copy, which holds only in-frame ones; the method was immunoSEQ multiplex PCR. Altogether 150,000 to 200,000 clones are present, approximately 86% being singletons, with the ten largest covering 2.5% to 3.5%. What was sequenced was peripheral blood. All receptors come from a woman aged 25 to 39 with active or convalescent COVID-19. Both conserved end residues are part of each CDR3. Fields, in order: clone size, J gene, V gene, CDR3 length, D gene, CDR3 DNA, CDR3 protein. The D gene is left open where the match is weak. Some rows have no size entry. The others give once, few or many, or a class for an expanded clone.

. | TRBJ2-1 | TRBV5-1 | 15 | TRBD1 | TGCGCCAGCAGCTTGGAGACAGGGATCGGCAATGAGCAGTTCTTC | CASSLETGIGNEQFF
. | TRBJ2-7 | TRBV5-4 | 15 | TRBD2 | TGTGCCAGCAGCTTGGGAGCGGGAGCAATCTACGAGCAGTACTTC | CASSLGAGAIYEQYF
. | TRBJ2-1 | TRBV7-9 | 16 | TRBD2 | TGTGCCAGCAGCTTGGGGACTAGCGGGAGGGGAAATGAGCAGTTCTTC | CASSLGTSGRGNEQFF
. | TRBJ1-2 | TRBV11-2 | 14 | TRBD1 | TGTGCCAGCAGCTCCTGGGACAGAGCCTATGGCTACACCTTC | CASSSWDRAYGYTF
. | TRBJ1-2 | TRBV27 | 15 | . | TGTGCCAGCAGTTTATGGTCTTCAGCTAACTATGGCTACACCTTC | CASSLWSSANYGYTF
few | TRBJ2-7 | TRBV10-1 | 15 | TRBD2 | TGCGCCAGCAGCGATGGGGCTAGCGGGTTTTACGAGCAGTACTTC | CASSDGASGFYEQYF
few | TRBJ1-1 | TRBV4-1 | 14 | . | TGCGCCAGCAGCCAGGATCGAGGGAACACTGAAGCTTTCTTT | CASSQDRGNTEAFF
. | TRBJ1-4 | TRBV3-1/TRBV3-2 | 19 | TRBD1 | TGTGCCAGCAGCCAGGCGTGGTGGTCAGGGGGTAGGACTAATGAAAAACTGTTTTTT | CASSQAWWSGGRTNEKLFF
. | TRBJ2-7 | TRBV18 | 14 | TRBD1 | TGTGCCAGCTCACCCTGGACAGGGCACTACGAGCAGTACTTC | CASSPWTGHYEQYF
. | TRBJ1-3 | TRBV18 | 13 | . | TGTGCCAGCTCACCAGGGCTCAGAAACACCATATATTTT | CASSPGLRNTIYF
. | TRBJ2-1 | TRBV5-4 | 14 | TRBD1 | TGTGCCAGCAGCTACCGGGACAGGGGTCATGAGCAGTTCTTC | CASSYRDRGHEQFF
. | TRBJ2-1 | TRBV28 | 15 | TRBD2 | TGTGCCAGCAGTTTATCTAGCGGGTTGTACAATGAGCAGTTCTTC | CASSLSSGLYNEQFF
. | TRBJ2-2 | TRBV19 | 13 | . | TGTGCCAGTAGTATAGCGGGGGACGGGGAGCTGTTTTTT | CASSIAGDGELFF
. | TRBJ2-1 | TRBV30 | 11 | . | TGTGCCTGGAGCCCTTACAATGAGCAGTTCTTC | CAWSPYNEQFF
. | TRBJ2-7 | TRBV29-1 | 13 | TRBD2 | TGCAGCGTTGAACTAGCGGGGCTTGGAGAGCAGTACTTC | CSVELAGLGEQYF
. | TRBJ1-4 | TRBV6-1 | 14 | . | TGTGCCAGCAGTGAAGGGACAGCTAATGAAAAACTGTTTTTT | CASSEGTANEKLFF
. | TRBJ2-7 | TRBV11-3 | 13 | . | TGTGCCAGCAGCCCTGGACAGTCCTACGAGCAGTACTTC | CASSPGQSYEQYF